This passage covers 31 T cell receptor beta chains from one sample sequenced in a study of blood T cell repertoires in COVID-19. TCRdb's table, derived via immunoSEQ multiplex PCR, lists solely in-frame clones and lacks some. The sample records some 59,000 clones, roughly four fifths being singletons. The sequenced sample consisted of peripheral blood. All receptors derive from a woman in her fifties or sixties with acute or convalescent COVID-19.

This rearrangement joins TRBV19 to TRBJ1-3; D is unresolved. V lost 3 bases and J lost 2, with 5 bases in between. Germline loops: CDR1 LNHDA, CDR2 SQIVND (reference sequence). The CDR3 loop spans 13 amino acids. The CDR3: CASSIGTGNTIYF. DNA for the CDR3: TGTGCCAGTAGTATCGGGACTGGAAACACCATATATTTT.

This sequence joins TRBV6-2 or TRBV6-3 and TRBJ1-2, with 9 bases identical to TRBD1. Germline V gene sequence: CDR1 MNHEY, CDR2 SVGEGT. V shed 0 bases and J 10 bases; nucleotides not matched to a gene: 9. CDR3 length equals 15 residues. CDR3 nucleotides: TGTGCCAGCAGTTACTCGAAAATCCGGACAGGGGACTACACCTTC. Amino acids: CASSYSKIRTGDYTF.

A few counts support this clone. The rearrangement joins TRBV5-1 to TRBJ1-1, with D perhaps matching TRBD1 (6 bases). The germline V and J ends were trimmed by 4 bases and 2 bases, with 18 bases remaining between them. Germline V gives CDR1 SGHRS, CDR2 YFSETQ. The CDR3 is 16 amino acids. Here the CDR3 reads CASSTPGTTFNTEAFF. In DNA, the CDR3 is TGCGCCAGCAGCACCCCCGGGACAACTTTTAACACTGAAGCTTTCTTT.

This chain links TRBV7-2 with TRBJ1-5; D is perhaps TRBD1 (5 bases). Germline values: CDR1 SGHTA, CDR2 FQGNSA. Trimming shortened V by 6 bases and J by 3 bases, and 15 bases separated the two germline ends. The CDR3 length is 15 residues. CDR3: CASRERGNLNQPQHF. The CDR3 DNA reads TGTGCCAGCAGAGAGCGGGGGAACCTCAATCAGCCCCAGCATTTT. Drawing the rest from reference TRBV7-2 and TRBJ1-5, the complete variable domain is GAGVSQSPSNKVTEKGKDVELRCDPISGHTALYWYRQSLGQGLEFLIYFQGNSAPDKSGLPSDRFSAERTGGSVSTLTIQRTQQEDSAVYLCASRERGNLNQPQHFGDGTRLSIL.

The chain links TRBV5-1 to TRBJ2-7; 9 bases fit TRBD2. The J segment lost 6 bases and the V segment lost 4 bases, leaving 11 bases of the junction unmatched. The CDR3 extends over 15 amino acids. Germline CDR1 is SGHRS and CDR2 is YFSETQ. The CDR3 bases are TGCGCCAGCAGCATAAGTAGCGGGAGCGGTTCCGAGCAGTACTTC. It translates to CASSISSGSGSEQYF. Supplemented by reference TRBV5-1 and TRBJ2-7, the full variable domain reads KAGVTQTPRYLIKTRGQQVTLSCSPISGHRSVSWYQQTPGQGLQFLFEYFSETQRNKGNFPGRFSGRQFSNSRSEMNVSTLELGDSALYLCASSISSGSGSEQYFGPGTRLTVT.

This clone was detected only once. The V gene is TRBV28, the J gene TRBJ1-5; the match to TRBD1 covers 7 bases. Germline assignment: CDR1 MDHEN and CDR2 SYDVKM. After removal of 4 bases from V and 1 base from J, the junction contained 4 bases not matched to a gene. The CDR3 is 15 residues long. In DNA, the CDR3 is TGTGCCAGCAGTTCCAACAGGGGCAGCAATCAGCCCCAGCATTTT. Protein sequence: CASSSNRGSNQPQHF.

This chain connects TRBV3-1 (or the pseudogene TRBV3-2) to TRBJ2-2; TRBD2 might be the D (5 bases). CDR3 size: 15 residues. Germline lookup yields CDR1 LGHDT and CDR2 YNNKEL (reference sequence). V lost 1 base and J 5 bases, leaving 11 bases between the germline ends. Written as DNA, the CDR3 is TGTGCCAGCAGCCAAGCCGGGGTTCAGACCGGGGAGCTGTTTTTT. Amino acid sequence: CASSQAGVQTGELFF.

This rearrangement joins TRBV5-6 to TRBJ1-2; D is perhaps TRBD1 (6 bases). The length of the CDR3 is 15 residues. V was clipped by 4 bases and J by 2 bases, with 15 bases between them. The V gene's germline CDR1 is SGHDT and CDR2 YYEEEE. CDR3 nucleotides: TGTGCCAGCAGCCCCATTGGTCAGGGGAACTATGGCTACACCTTC. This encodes CASSPIGQGNYGYTF.

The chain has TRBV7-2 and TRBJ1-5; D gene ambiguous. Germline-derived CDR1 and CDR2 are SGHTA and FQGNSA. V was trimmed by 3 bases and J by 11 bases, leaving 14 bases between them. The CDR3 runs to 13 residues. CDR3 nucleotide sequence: TGTGCCAGCAGCTTCCTGAACCCATCGGCCCAGCATTTT. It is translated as CASSFLNPSAQHF.

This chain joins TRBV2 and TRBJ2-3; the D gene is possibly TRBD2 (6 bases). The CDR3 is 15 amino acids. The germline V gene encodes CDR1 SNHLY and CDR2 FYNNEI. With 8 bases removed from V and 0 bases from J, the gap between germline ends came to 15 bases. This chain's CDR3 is CASPKGAGSTDTQYF. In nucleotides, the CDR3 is TGTGCCAGCCCCAAGGGAGCGGGCAGCACAGATACGCAGTATTTT.

The CDR3, as DNA: TGTGCCAGCAGTCCGACAGGGTACGGGGAGCTGTTTTTT. Encoded protein: CASSPTGYGELFF. This chain connects TRBV6-5 to TRBJ2-2; 7 positions match TRBD1. CDR1 MNHEY and CDR2 SVGAGI come from the germline V gene. The CDR3 spans 13 residues. V was pared by 5 bases and J by 7 bases, with 4 bases of the junction left unmatched.

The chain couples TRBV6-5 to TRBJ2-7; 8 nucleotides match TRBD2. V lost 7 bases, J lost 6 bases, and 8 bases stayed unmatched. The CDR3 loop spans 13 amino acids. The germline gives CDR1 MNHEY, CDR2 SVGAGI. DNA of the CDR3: TGTGCCAGCACTCCAGCGGGAGAGCTCGAGCAGTACTTC. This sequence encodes CASTPAGELEQYF.

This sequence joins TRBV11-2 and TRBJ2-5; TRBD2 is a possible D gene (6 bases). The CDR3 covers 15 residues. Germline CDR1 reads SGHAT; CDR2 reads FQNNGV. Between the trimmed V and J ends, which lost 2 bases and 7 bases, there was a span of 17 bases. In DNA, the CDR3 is TGTGCCAGCAGCTTACCCATAAACAACGGGGGGACCCAGTACTTC. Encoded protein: CASSLPINNGGTQYF.

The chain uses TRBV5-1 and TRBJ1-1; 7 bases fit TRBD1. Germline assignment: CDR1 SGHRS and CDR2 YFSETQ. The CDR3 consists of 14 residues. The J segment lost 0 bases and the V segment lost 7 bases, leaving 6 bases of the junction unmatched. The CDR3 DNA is TGCGCCAGCTGGACAGGACGTGTGAACACTGAAGCTTTCTTT. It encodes CASWTGRVNTEAFF.

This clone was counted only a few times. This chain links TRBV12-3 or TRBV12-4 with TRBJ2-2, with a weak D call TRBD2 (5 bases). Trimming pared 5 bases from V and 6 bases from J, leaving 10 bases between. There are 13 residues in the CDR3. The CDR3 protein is CASSLTRAGELFF. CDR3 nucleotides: TGTGCCAGCAGTCTTACTAGGGCCGGGGAGCTGTTTTTT.

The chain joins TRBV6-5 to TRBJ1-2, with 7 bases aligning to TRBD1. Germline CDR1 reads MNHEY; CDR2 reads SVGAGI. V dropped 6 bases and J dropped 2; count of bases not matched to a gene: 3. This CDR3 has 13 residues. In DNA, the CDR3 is TGTGCCAGCAGCTTACAGGGGAACTATGGCTACACCTTC. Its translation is CASSLQGNYGYTF.

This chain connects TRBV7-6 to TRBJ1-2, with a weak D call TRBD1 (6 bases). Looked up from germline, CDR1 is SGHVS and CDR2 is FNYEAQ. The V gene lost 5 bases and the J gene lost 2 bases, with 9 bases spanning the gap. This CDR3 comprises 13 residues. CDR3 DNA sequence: TGTGCCAGCAGCCCTACAGGGAACTATGGCTACACCTTC. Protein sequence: CASSPTGNYGYTF. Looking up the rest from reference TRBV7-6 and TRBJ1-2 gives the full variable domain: GAGVSQSPRYKVTKRGQDVALRCDPISGHVSLYWYRQALGQGPEFLTYFNYEAQQDKSGLPNDRFSAERPEGSISTLTIQRTEQRDSAMYRCASSPTGNYGYTFGSGTRLTVV.

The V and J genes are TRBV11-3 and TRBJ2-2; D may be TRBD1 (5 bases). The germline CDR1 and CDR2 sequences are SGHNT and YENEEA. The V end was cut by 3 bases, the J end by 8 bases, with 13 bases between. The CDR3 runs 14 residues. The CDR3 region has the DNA TGTGCCAGCAGCTTGGGTTCCAGGGATGGGGAGCTGTTTTTT. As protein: CASSLGSRDGELFF.

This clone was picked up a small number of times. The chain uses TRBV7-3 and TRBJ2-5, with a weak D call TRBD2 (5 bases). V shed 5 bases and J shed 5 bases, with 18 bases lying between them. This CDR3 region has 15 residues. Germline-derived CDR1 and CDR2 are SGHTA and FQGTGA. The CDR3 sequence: CASSHSSSTRETQYF. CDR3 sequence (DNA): TGTGCCAGCAGCCACTCTAGCAGCACTCGGGAGACCCAGTACTTC.

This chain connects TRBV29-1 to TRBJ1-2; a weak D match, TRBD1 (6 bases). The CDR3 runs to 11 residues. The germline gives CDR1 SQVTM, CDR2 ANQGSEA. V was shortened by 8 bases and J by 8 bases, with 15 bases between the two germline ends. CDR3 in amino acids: CSSRGGEGYTF. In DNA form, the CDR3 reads TGCAGCTCCCGGGGGGGCGAAGGCTACACCTTC. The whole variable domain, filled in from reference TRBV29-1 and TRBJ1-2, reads SAVISQKPSRDICQRGTSLTIQCQVDSQVTMMFWYRQQPGQSLTLIATANQGSEATYESGFVIDKFPISRPNLTFSTLTVSNMSPEDSSIYLCSSRGGEGYTFGSGTRLTVV.

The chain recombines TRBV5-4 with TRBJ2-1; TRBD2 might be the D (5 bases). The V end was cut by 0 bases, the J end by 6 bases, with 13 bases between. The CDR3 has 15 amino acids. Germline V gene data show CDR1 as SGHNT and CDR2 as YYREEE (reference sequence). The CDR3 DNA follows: TGTGCCAGCAGCTTGGAGTGGTCGGCGGGCAATGAGCAGTTCTTC. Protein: CASSLEWSAGNEQFF. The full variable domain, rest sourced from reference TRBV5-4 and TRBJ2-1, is ETGVTQSPTHLIKTRGQQVTLRCSSQSGHNTVSWYQQALGQGPQFIFQYYREEENGRGNFPPRFSGLQFPNYSSELNVNALELDDSALYLCASSLEWSAGNEQFFGPGTRLTVL.

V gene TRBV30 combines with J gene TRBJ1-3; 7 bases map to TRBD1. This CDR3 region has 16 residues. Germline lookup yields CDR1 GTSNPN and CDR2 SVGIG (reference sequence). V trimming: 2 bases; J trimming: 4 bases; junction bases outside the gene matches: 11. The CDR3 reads CAWSSAHGTVGNTIYF. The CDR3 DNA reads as TGTGCCTGGAGTTCCGCCCACGGGACAGTAGGAAACACCATATATTTT.

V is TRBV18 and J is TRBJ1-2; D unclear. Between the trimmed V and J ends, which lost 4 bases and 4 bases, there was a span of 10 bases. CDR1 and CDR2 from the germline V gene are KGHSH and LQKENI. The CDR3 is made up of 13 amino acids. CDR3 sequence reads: CASSRQEAYGYTF. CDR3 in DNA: TGTGCCAGCTCACGCCAGGAAGCCTATGGCTACACCTTC.

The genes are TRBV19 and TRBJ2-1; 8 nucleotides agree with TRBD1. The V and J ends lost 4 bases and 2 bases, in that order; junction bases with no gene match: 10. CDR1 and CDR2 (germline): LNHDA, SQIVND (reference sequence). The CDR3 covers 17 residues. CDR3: CASSTLPRGLTYNEQFF. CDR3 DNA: TGTGCCAGTAGTACTCTCCCCAGGGGGCTAACCTACAATGAGCAGTTCTTC.

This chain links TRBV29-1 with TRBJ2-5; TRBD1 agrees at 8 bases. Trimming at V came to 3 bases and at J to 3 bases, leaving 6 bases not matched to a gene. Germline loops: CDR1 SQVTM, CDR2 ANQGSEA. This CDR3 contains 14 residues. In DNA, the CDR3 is TGCAGCGTTGACCCGAGACAGGGGAAAGAGACCCAGTACTTC. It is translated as CSVDPRQGKETQYF.

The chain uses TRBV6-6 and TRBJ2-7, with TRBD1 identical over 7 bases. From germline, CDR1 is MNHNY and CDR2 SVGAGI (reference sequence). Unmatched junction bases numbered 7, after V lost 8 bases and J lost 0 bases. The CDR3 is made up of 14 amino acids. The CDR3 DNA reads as TGTGCCAGCTGGCACCGGGACAGCTCCTACGAGCAGTACTTC. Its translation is CASWHRDSSYEQYF.

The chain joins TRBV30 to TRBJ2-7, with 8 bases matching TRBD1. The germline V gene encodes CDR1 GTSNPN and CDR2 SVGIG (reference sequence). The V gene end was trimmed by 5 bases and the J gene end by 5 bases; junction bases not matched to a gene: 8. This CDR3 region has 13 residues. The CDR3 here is CAWVRTGLHEQYF. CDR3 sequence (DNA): TGTGCCTGGGTCCGGACAGGGCTCCACGAGCAGTACTTC.

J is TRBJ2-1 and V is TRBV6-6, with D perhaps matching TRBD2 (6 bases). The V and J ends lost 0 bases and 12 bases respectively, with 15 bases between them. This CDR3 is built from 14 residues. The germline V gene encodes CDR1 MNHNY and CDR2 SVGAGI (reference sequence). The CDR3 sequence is CASSYSPALAPQFF. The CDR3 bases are TGTGCCAGCAGTTACTCTCCCGCCCTAGCGCCGCAGTTCTTC.

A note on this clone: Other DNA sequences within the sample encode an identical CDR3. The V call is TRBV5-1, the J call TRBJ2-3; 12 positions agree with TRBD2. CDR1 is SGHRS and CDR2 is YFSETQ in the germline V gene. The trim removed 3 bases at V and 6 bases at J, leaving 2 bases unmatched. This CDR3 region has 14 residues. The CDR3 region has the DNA TGCGCCAGCAGCTCGACTAGCGGGGGTGATACGCAGTATTTT. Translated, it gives CASSSTSGGDTQYF.

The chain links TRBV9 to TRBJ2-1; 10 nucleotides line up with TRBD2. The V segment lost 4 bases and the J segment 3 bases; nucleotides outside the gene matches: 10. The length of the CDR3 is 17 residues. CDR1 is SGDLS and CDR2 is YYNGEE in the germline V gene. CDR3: CASSSRTSGYIYNEQFF. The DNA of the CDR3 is TGTGCCAGCAGCTCGCGGACTAGCGGATACATCTACAATGAGCAGTTCTTC.

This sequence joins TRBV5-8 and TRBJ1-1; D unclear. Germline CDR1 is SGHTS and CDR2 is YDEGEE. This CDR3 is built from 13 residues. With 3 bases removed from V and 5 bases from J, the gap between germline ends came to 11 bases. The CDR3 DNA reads TGTGCCAGCAGCTACCTTCAGTTGACTGAAGCTTTCTTT. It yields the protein CASSYLQLTEAFF. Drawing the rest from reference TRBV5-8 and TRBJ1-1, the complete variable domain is EAGVTQSPTHLIKTRGQQATLRCSPISGHTSVYWYQQALGLGLQFLLWYDEGEERNRGNFPPRFSGRQFPNYSSELNVNALELEDSALYLCASSYLQLTEAFFGQGTRLTVV.